The clone carrying this T cell receptor beta chain was recorded many times. Its antigen remains unknown. The data were obtained in a study of tumor-infiltrating lymphocytes in primary liver carcinoma. The CDR3 runs 14 residues. V gave up 5 bases and J gave up 2 bases, with 12 bases separating them. Germline V gives CDR1 PRHDT, CDR2 FYEKMQ (reference sequence). The study co-extracted DNA and RNA from 20-30 mg of unsorted bulk tissue. Findings and limits, study-wide: Whereas tumor region pairs overlapped more, tumor-adjacent and tumor-blood pairs overlapped less.

Synthesis of TCR beta cDNA was carried out from approximately 500 ng total RNA with a constant-region primer. TCR beta libraries came from three nested multiplex PCR rounds using slightly modified ARM-PCR. The opening two PCR rounds, around 9 cycles each, paired TRBV1-TRBV30 forward primers with a C-beta reverse primer. MiXCR was run by TCRdb on the multiplex PCR reads, yielding one entry per CDR3 protein. The sample has roughly 80,000 distinct CDR3 sequences; roughly 72% are singletons. The sequencing input was tumor-adjacent normal liver tissue. The J gene is TRBJ2-5, the V gene TRBV13; possible D gene TRBD2, 5 bases. This receptor was obtained from a man aged 40-49 years with primary liver carcinoma and hepatitis B virus infection. CDR3 region: CASSEVQRQETQYF. The DNA of the CDR3 is TGTGCCAGCAGCGAAGTTCAGCGGCAAGAGACCCAGTACTTC.